This T cell receptor (beta chain) emerged from a study of blood T cell repertoires in COVID-19. Study details: The United States, Italy and Spain were the sources of the acute and convalescent COVID-19 samples.

Deletions cut 0 bases from V and 0 bases from J, with 6 bases between. CDR3 length: 14 amino acids. The germline CDR1 and CDR2 sequences are SGHRS and YFSETQ. Using immunoSEQ multiplex PCR, the repertoire was profiled, and TCRdb retains in-frame clones only, with some absent. The table records 120,000 to 150,000 clones, 70% to 90% of them present only once. This TCR came from a human donor with acute or convalescent COVID-19. The donor label of this sample is uncertain. The V and J genes are TRBV5-1 and TRBJ1-2; D gene uncertain. The sample taken for sequencing was peripheral blood. The CDR3 here is CASSLERANYGYTF. DNA of the CDR3: TGCGCCAGCAGCTTGGAACGAGCTAACTATGGCTACACCTTC.